There are many counts of the clone carrying this TCR beta chain. This record belongs to a study of T-cell reconstitution after alpha-beta-depleted transplantation in children. The TCRbeta library was prepared with unique molecular identifiers. TCRdb called the PCR reads again in MiXCR, with one record for every CDR3 protein. The profile shows about 360,000 distinct CDR3 sequences, 10% to 15% of them singletons. This clonotype was sampled from a human donor who donated a stem cell graft to a child with Fanconi anemia. Sequencing was performed on PBMCs, taken from the stem cell graft.

DNA of the CDR3: TGTGCCAGCAGTTCGGACAGTCCGAATGAGCAGTTCTTC. Protein sequence: CASSSDSPNEQFF. V is TRBV12-3 or TRBV12-4 and J is TRBJ2-1; a weak D match, TRBD1 (6 bases). V was shortened by 4 bases and J by 7 bases, with 11 bases between the two germline ends. The CDR3 covers 13 residues.